The 21 T cell receptor beta chains presented below share a single source sample, sequenced in a study of T-cell memory formation after mild COVID-19. TCRdb reprocessed the 5' RACE reads with MiXCR, giving one entry per CDR3 protein. The data hold fewer than 350,000 distinct CDR3 sequences, with over 11% observed a single time. Specimen: PBMCs or a T cell subset sorted from them (not recorded which). These receptors all come from a young man who had mild COVID-19 (a few samples of this study predate the infection). Cell type and time point are not known.

This clonotype was detected only a few times. The chain links TRBV5-1 to TRBJ2-7; 8 bases are a match to TRBD2. V was pared by 2 bases and J by 5 bases, with 3 bases of the junction left unmatched. Germline assignment: CDR1 SGHRS and CDR2 YFSETQ. The CDR3 contains 13 residues. This CDR3 reads CASSFAGGDEQYV. CDR3 nucleotides: TGCGCCAGCAGCTTCGCGGGGGGCGACGAGCAGTACGTC.

This clonotype was seen only a few times. The CDR3 sequence is CASSWTSEETQYF. CDR3 bases: TGCGCCAGCAGCTGGACTAGCGAAGAGACCCAGTACTTC. The chain employs TRBV5-1 and TRBJ2-5; 9 bases map to TRBD2. Germline V lookup: CDR1 SGHRS, CDR2 YFSETQ. The CDR3 covers 13 residues. V dropped 3 bases and J dropped 3; count of bases not matched to a gene: 0.

The rearrangement joins TRBV7-9 to TRBJ2-7; 9 bases align to TRBD1. V shed 3 bases, J shed 1 base, and the junction held 10 bases outside the gene matches. The CDR3 length is 17 residues. Germline CDR1 reads SEHNR; CDR2 reads FQNEAQ (reference sequence). CDR3 amino acids: CASSFIAGQGTSYEQYF. In DNA, the CDR3 is TGTGCCAGCAGCTTCATCGCGGGACAGGGCACATCCTACGAGCAGTACTTC.

CDR3 nucleotide sequence: TGTGCCAGCAAAGGCCACCCAGGACGGGAGGGGAGAGGGAATGAGCAGTTCTTC. Translation gives CASKGHPGREGRGNEQFF. The chain links TRBV3-1 to TRBJ2-1; 8 bases fit TRBD2. The V gene's germline CDR1 is LGHDT and CDR2 YNNKEL (reference sequence). With 7 bases clipped from V and 7 bases from J, the junction kept 21 bases outside the gene matches. The length of the CDR3 is 18 residues.

The chain recombines TRBV6-1 with TRBJ2-1; D is unresolved. The germline V gene encodes CDR1 MNHNS and CDR2 SASEGT. V dropped 7 bases and J dropped 11 bases, with 15 bases sitting between them. This CDR3 is built from 12 residues. CDR3 DNA sequence: TGTGCCAGCATTTTGCTAGAATCCCAGCAGTTCTTC. It encodes CASILLESQQFF.

This clonotype was recorded at least ten times. The chain uses TRBV11-2 and TRBJ2-5; 7 nucleotides match TRBD1. The germline gives CDR1 SGHAT, CDR2 FQNNGV. V lost 5 bases and J lost 4; bases outside the gene matches: 10. This CDR3 region has 15 residues. CDR3 region: CASSTLKGARETQYF. CDR3 coding DNA: TGTGCCAGCAGCACACTCAAGGGGGCTCGAGAGACCCAGTACTTC.

V and J are TRBV7-2 and TRBJ1-1; the D gene is possibly TRBD1 (5 bases). Trimming took 5 bases from V and 0 from J, leaving 16 bases between them. The CDR3 contains 16 residues. The germline gives CDR1 SGHTA, CDR2 FQGNSA. The chain's CDR3 is CASSPRVTLMNTEAFF. The CDR3 bases are TGTGCCAGCAGCCCCAGGGTAACCCTCATGAACACTGAAGCTTTCTTT.

This chain uses TRBV7-2 with TRBJ2-3; TRBD1 agrees at 8 bases. CDR1 and CDR2 from the germline V gene are SGHTA and FQGNSA. V lost 7 bases, J lost 2 bases, and 8 bases stayed unmatched. The CDR3 is 15 amino acids. The CDR3 DNA reads TGTGCCAGCACCCGGAGGACAGGGAACACAGATACGCAGTATTTT. Its protein product is CASTRRTGNTDTQYF.

A few counts support this clonotype. This sequence joins TRBV12-3 or TRBV12-4 and TRBJ2-3; the D is unclear. V shed 6 bases and J shed 0 bases, with 13 bases lying between them. The CDR3 contains 15 residues. For the CDR3, the DNA is TGTGCCAGCAGCCATGAAATCTCGAGCACAGATACGCAGTATTTT. Translation: CASSHEISSTDTQYF.

The rearrangement uses TRBV6-2 or TRBV6-3 and TRBJ2-7, with TRBD1 matching over 7 bases. Germline lookup yields CDR1 MNHEY and CDR2 SVGEGT. V lost 10 bases to trimming and J lost 3 bases; unmatched junction nucleotides: 9. CDR3 length: 13 residues. CDR3 in amino acids: CATDGDSFYEQYF. CDR3 DNA: TGTGCCACCGACGGGGACAGCTTCTACGAGCAGTACTTC.

This clonotype was picked up a small number of times. V and J are TRBV7-2 and TRBJ1-6; 10 bases map to TRBD1. This CDR3 has 15 amino acids. Trimming cost V 7 bases and J 7 bases; bases outside gene matches: 7. Germline assignment: CDR1 SGHTA and CDR2 FQGNSA. The CDR3 DNA is TGTGCCAGCACCCGAGACAGGGGGCTAAATTCACCCCTCCACTTT. This gives the protein CASTRDRGLNSPLHF.

This clonotype was observed a handful of times. V is TRBV7-2 and J is TRBJ2-5; no definite D call. Germline V gene sequence: CDR1 SGHTA, CDR2 FQGNSA. The CDR3 runs to 13 residues. Trimming took 2 bases from V and 5 from J, leaving 9 bases between them. The CDR3 region has the DNA TGTGCCAGCAGCTTATGGGTGGGGGAGACCCAGTACTTC. Translating gives CASSLWVGETQYF. Drawing the rest from reference TRBV7-2 and TRBJ2-5, the complete variable domain is GAGVSQSPSNKVTEKGKDVELRCDPISGHTALYWYRQSLGQGLEFLIYFQGNSAPDKSGLPSDRFSAERTGGSVSTLTIQRTQQEDSAVYLCASSLWVGETQYFGPGTRLLVL.

The rearrangement uses TRBV5-1 and TRBJ1-6, with 8 bases matching TRBD1. Germline CDR1 SGHRS, CDR2 YFSETQ. This CDR3 has 16 residues. J was trimmed by 10 bases and V by 0 bases; bases with no gene match: 9. As DNA, the CDR3 is TGCGCCAGCAGCTTGGCCGTGACAGGGGATGGGTCACCCCTCCACTTT. Amino acid sequence: CASSLAVTGDGSPLHF.

V gene TRBV7-3 combines with J gene TRBJ2-6, with D unclear. CDR3 size: 12 residues. Germline CDR1 and CDR2: SGHTA and FQGTGA. Trimming removed 8 bases from V and 4 bases from J, with 6 bases in between. This CDR3 reads CASSWGANVLTF. In DNA, the CDR3 is TGTGCCAGCTCCTGGGGGGCCAACGTCCTGACTTTC. Supplemented by reference TRBV7-3 and TRBJ2-6, the full variable domain reads GAGVSQTPSNKVTEKGKYVELRCDPISGHTALYWYRQSLGQGPEFLIYFQGTGAADDSGLPNDRFFAVRPEGSVSTLKIQRTERGDSAVYLCASSWGANVLTFGAGSRLTVL.

The sample holds a few counts of this clonotype. The V and J genes are TRBV30 and TRBJ2-7, with 8 nucleotides matching TRBD1. Germline-derived CDR1 and CDR2 are GTSNPN and SVGIG (reference sequence). The trim removed 2 bases at V and 6 bases at J, leaving 3 bases unmatched. The CDR3 extends over 12 amino acids. CDR3 DNA sequence: TGTGCCTGGAGTCCTACAGGGGGCGAGCAGTACTTC. This sequence encodes CAWSPTGGEQYF.

This clonotype was counted between two and nine times. This chain joins TRBV30 and TRBJ1-2; D not certain. The CDR3 consists of 13 residues. Deletions cut 4 bases from V and 2 bases from J, with 11 bases between. Germline CDR1 GTSNPN, CDR2 SVGIG (reference sequence). The CDR3 loop is CAWTPSANYGYTF. In DNA, the CDR3 is TGTGCCTGGACCCCTTCGGCAAACTATGGCTACACCTTC.

The chain combines TRBV5-1 with TRBJ1-2, with a weak D call TRBD1 (5 bases). Trimming shortened V by 2 bases and J by 0 bases, and 11 bases separated the two germline ends. From germline, CDR1 is SGHRS and CDR2 YFSETQ. The CDR3 consists of 15 residues. The CDR3 spells CASSLQASTNYGYTF. The CDR3 DNA follows: TGCGCCAGCAGCTTACAGGCATCGACTAACTATGGCTACACCTTC.

Only a few counts were recorded for this clonotype. The CDR3 loop is CASARDEKLFF. The DNA of the CDR3 is TGTGCCAGCGCCCGAGATGAAAAACTGTTTTTT. V is TRBV7-9 and J is TRBJ1-4; D is unresolved. The ends were cut back, 8 bases at V and 6 bases at J, with 7 bases in the middle. Germline CDR1 and CDR2: SEHNR and FQNEAQ (reference sequence). The CDR3 totals 11 residues.

The J gene is TRBJ2-1, the V gene TRBV7-9; no firm D call. Trimming stripped 1 base from V and 8 bases from J, with 12 bases between. Germline V gene data show CDR1 as SEHNR and CDR2 as FQNEAQ (reference sequence). This CDR3 comprises 14 residues. CDR3 amino acids: CASSLDVGSDEQFF. CDR3 in DNA: TGTGCCAGCAGCTTAGATGTAGGGTCCGATGAGCAGTTCTTC.

The table lists this clonotype with a few counts. The chain links TRBV5-1 to TRBJ1-4; D remains unclear. The ends were cut back, 2 bases at V and 5 bases at J, with 10 bases in the middle. Germline CDR1 is SGHRS and CDR2 is YFSETQ. The length of the CDR3 is 14 residues. The CDR3, as DNA: TGCGCCAGCAGCTTTCAGTTTAACAATGAAAAACTGTTTTTT. Translating it yields CASSFQFNNEKLFF.

This clonotype was counted a few times. The chain is built from TRBV4-3 and TRBJ2-1; a possible D gene is TRBD2 (5 bases). This CDR3 spans 15 amino acids. V lost 8 bases and J 1 base, leaving 15 bases between the germline ends. From germline, CDR1 is LGHNA and CDR2 YSLEER. In DNA form, the CDR3 reads TGCGCCAGCCGGACGGGGTATTCTTCCTACAATGAGCAGTTCTTC. Protein product: CASRTGYSSYNEQFF.